Below, 5 T cell receptor beta chains from the same sample are listed, as sequenced in a study of T-cell memory formation after mild COVID-19. TCRdb passed the 5' RACE reads through MiXCR, listing each CDR3 protein once. The sample records a few hundred thousand distinct CDR3 sequences, around 30% being singletons. The sequencing sample was made of PBMCs or a T cell subset sorted from them (not recorded which). Receptors originate from an adult woman who had mild COVID-19 (a few samples of this study predate the infection). Cell type and time point are not known.

This chain uses TRBV6-5 with TRBJ1-1; no clear D. The CDR3 covers 15 residues. V dropped 5 bases and J dropped 3 bases, with 16 bases sitting between them. Germline values: CDR1 MNHEY, CDR2 SVGAGI. CDR3 nucleotide sequence: TGTGCCAGCAGTCGACGACCGAAGACGGACACTGAAGCTTTCTTT. Translated, it gives CASSRRPKTDTEAFF.

This chain connects TRBV7-9 to TRBJ1-2, with TRBD1 as a possible D gene (5 bases). This CDR3 has 14 amino acids. Trimming stripped 6 bases from V and 2 bases from J, with 13 bases between. The V gene's germline CDR1 is SEHNR and CDR2 FQNEAQ (reference sequence). This chain's CDR3 is CASSGVSGNYGYTF. CDR3 coding DNA: TGTGCCAGCAGTGGGGTTTCAGGGAACTATGGCTACACCTTC.

This clonotype occurred a few times. This chain links TRBV19 with TRBJ1-5; possibly TRBD1 for D (5 bases). V was shortened by 0 bases and J by 15 bases, with 12 bases between the two germline ends. The CDR3 covers 12 residues. Germline CDR1 reads LNHDA; CDR2 reads SQIVND (reference sequence). The CDR3 bases are TGTGCCAGTAGTATAGATCGGGGGATCCGGCATTTT. It is translated as CASSIDRGIRHF. The entire variable domain, with the rest obtained from reference TRBV19 and TRBJ1-5, is as follows: DGGITQSPKYLFRKEGQNVTLSCEQNLNHDAMYWYRQDPGQGLRLIYYSQIVNDFQKGDIAEGYSVSREKKESFPLTVTSAQKNPTAFYLCASSIDRGIRHFGDGTRLSIL.

The chain employs TRBV7-9 and TRBJ2-1; 8 nucleotides agree with TRBD1. This CDR3 spans 17 amino acids. V was pared by 0 bases and J by 5 bases, with 9 bases of the junction left unmatched. The V gene's germline CDR1 is SEHNR and CDR2 FQNEAQ (reference sequence). CDR3: CASSLANQGARDNEQFF. The CDR3 coding sequence is TGTGCCAGCAGCTTAGCGAATCAGGGGGCAAGGGACAATGAGCAGTTCTTC.

The rearrangement uses TRBV27 and TRBJ2-1; TRBD1 matches 7 bases. This CDR3 spans 14 amino acids. Trimming cost V 5 bases and J 5 bases; bases outside gene matches: 6. CDR1 is MNHEY, CDR2 SMNVEV, per germline (reference sequence). In DNA, the CDR3 is TGTGCCAGCAGTCTTCCGGGACAGAACAATGAGCAGTTCTTC. It translates to CASSLPGQNNEQFF.